This TCR beta chain was profiled in a study of blood T cell repertoires in COVID-19. This clone is a singleton in its sample. Authors' data handling: Scientists estimated how many nucleated cells there were by amplifying reference gene primers. Assay: immunoSEQ multiplex PCR; the TCRdb copy retains only in-frame clones and omits some. The DNA was the basis for D and trimming; V, J and clone size are from that table. Of over 150,000 clones in the sample, 76% were seen once. V was clipped by 1 base and J by 8 bases; unmatched bases: 4. The CDR3 contains 14 residues. The germline V gene encodes CDR1 LGHNA and CDR2 YSLEER.

The chain uses TRBV4-3 and TRBJ1-2; 10 bases map to TRBD1. The specimen sequenced was peripheral blood. The receptor was isolated from a woman of 80 years or more with acute or convalescent COVID-19. This CDR3 reads CASSQGQGAGGYTF. In DNA, the CDR3 is TGCGCCAGCAGCCAAGGACAGGGGGCGGGGGGCTACACCTTC.